These T cell receptor beta chains were read from a single sample in a study of blood T cells in healthy people across ages. TCRdb re-called the 5' RACE reads with MiXCR, one entry per CDR3 protein. The repertoire consists of 1.4 million to 1.5 million distinct CDR3 sequences, with about 43% occurring once and the leading ten covering 7.9%. Sequencing was carried out using blood. These receptors all stem from a woman under 30 in good health. CDR3s include the opening cysteine and the closing phenylalanine or tryptophan. A D gene is named only where the DNA matches it firmly. The size entry is marked missing in some rows and otherwise reads once, few, many or a size class.

abundance	v_gene	d_gene	j_gene	CDR3aa	CDR3nt
.	TRBV4-1	TRBD2	TRBJ2-3	CASSQVLAGLADTQYF	TGCGCCAGCAGCCAAGTACTAGCGGGGTTGGCAGATACGCAGTATTTT
.	TRBV6-4	.	TRBJ2-5	CASSPNPGLQETQYF	TGTGCCAGCAGTCCCAATCCGGGACTGCAAGAGACCCAGTACTTC
.	TRBV3-1	.	TRBJ2-5	CASSSNSGTSQETQYF	TGTGCCAGCAGCTCAAACTCCGGGACTTCCCAAGAGACCCAGTACTTC
.	TRBV7-6	TRBD1	TRBJ2-7	CASSLGVQGQELPYEQYF	TGTGCCAGCAGCTTAGGTGTCCAAGGACAGGAATTACCCTACGAGCAGTACTTC
few	TRBV7-2	.	TRBJ2-1	CASSSVGGFPFF	TGTGCCAGCAGCTCCGTAGGAGGGTTTCCGTTCTTC
.	TRBV28	TRBD1	TRBJ1-2	CASESVTGTAYYGYTF	TGTGCCAGCGAATCCGTAACCGGGACAGCCTACTATGGCTACACCTTC
few	TRBV6-4	.	TRBJ1-4	CASRSTEKLFF	TGTGCCAGCAGATCGACGGAAAAACTGTTTTTT
.	TRBV28	.	TRBJ2-7	CATGVGDYEQYF	TGTGCCACGGGGGTGGGGGACTACGAGCAGTACTTC
.	TRBV20-1	.	TRBJ1-1	CSASPTPEAFF	TGCAGTGCTAGTCCCACCCCTGAAGCTTTCTTT
.	TRBV7-9	.	TRBJ2-4	CASSLGPLSQNIQYF	TGTGCCAGCAGCTTAGGTCCGTTGTCCCAAAACATTCAGTACTTC
.	TRBV2	.	TRBJ2-1	CASRRMSYNEQFF	TGTGCCAGCAGACGTATGAGCTACAATGAGCAGTTCTTC
.	TRBV18	.	TRBJ2-2	CASSPLAANTGELFF	TGTGCCAGCTCACCACTAGCGGCGAACACCGGGGAGCTGTTTTTT
.	TRBV12-3/TRBV12-4	.	TRBJ2-7	CASSSPGQIRYEQYF	TGTGCCAGCAGTTCGCCGGGGCAGATACGATACGAGCAGTACTTC
few	TRBV27	.	TRBJ2-5	CASSLGAPTQETQYF	TGTGCCAGCAGTTTGGGTGCCCCAACCCAAGAGACCCAGTACTTC
.	TRBV7-3	.	TRBJ2-7	CASSLISGEAYNEQYF	TGTGCCAGCAGCTTAATAAGTGGGGAAGCGTACAATGAGCAGTACTTC
.	TRBV28	.	TRBJ2-5	CASSLRGGPVVTQYF	TGTGCCAGCAGTTTAAGGGGGGGCCCTGTGGTGACCCAGTACTTC
.	TRBV12-3/TRBV12-4	TRBD1	TRBJ1-2	CASSSGQFGGYTF	TGTGCCAGCAGCTCGGGACAGTTCGGCGGCTACACCTTC
few	TRBV7-8	.	TRBJ2-5	CASTPLGEEETQYF	TGTGCCAGCACCCCCTTGGGGGAGGAAGAGACCCAGTACTTC
once	TRBV12-3/TRBV12-4	.	TRBJ1-5	CASSLGSSPQHF	TGTGCCAGCAGTTTAGGGAGCAGTCCCCAGCATTTT
few	TRBV12-3/TRBV12-4	TRBD2	TRBJ2-7	CASSNPAGAGGPYEQYF	TGTGCCAGCAGCAACCCGGCGGGAGCGGGAGGGCCCTACGAGCAGTACTTC
few	TRBV12-3/TRBV12-4	TRBD2	TRBJ2-5	CASSLGTSGAETQYF	TGTGCCAGCAGCCTAGGGACTAGCGGTGCAGAGACCCAGTACTTC
many	TRBV12-3/TRBV12-4	.	TRBJ1-2	CASSTGYGYTF	TGTGCCAGCAGCACAGGCTATGGCTACACCTTC
once	TRBV20-1	TRBD1	TRBJ1-6	CSARNTGQVNSPLHF	TGCAGTGCCCGGAATACAGGACAGGTTAATTCACCCCTCCACTTT
few	TRBV20-1	TRBD1	TRBJ1-2	CSARTGGRGYGYTF	TGCAGTGCAAGGACAGGGGGAAGGGGCTATGGCTACACCTTC
.	TRBV2	.	TRBJ2-7	CASEQPNYEQYF	TGTGCCAGCGAACAGCCGAACTACGAGCAGTACTTC
.	TRBV7-9	.	TRBJ2-1	CASSYPPAGGDNEQFF	TGTGCCAGCAGCTACCCCCCCGCAGGGGGGGATAATGAGCAGTTCTTC
.	TRBV6-5	.	TRBJ1-1	CASSQGGLGGAFF	TGTGCCAGCAGCCAGGGAGGGCTGGGAGGAGCTTTCTTT
.	TRBV20-1	TRBD2	TRBJ2-2	CSARESSGYTGELFF	TGCAGTGCTAGAGAATCTAGCGGGTACACCGGGGAGCTGTTTTTT
.	TRBV14	TRBD2	TRBJ2-5	CASSPPGLDVLETQYF	TGTGCCAGCAGCCCTCCGGGACTAGATGTGCTGGAGACCCAGTACTTC
few	TRBV7-2	.	TRBJ2-3	CASSLGRVLLDTQYF	TGTGCCAGCAGCTTAGGCAGGGTATTATTGGATACGCAGTATTTT
.	TRBV25-1	.	TRBJ2-7	CASSEGAGAYGNEQYF	TGTGCCAGCAGTGAGGGGGCCGGGGCCTACGGGAATGAGCAGTACTTC
.	TRBV5-4	TRBD1	TRBJ2-1	CASSDVGNRGSGNEQFF	TGTGCCAGCAGCGATGTGGGGAACAGGGGGTCGGGGAATGAGCAGTTCTTC
.	TRBV20-1	TRBD2	TRBJ2-3	CSALGETSLPDTQYF	TGCAGTGCCTTGGGTGAGACTAGCCTCCCGGATACGCAGTATTTT
few	TRBV7-8	TRBD1	TRBJ1-4	CASSLDRDRAEKLFF	TGTGCCAGCAGCTTAGATAGGGACAGAGCTGAAAAACTGTTTTTT
once	TRBV5-6	.	TRBJ2-7	CASSLKVFYNEQYF	TGTGCCAGCAGCTTGAAGGTCTTTTACAATGAGCAGTACTTC
.	TRBV5-1	TRBD1	TRBJ1-2	CASSPKENPTGGTNYGYTF	TGCGCCAGCAGCCCCAAAGAAAATCCGACAGGGGGAACGAACTATGGCTACACCTTC
few	TRBV7-9	.	TRBJ1-2	CASSLVGNDYTF	TGTGCCAGCAGCTTAGTAGGAAACGACTACACCTTC
.	TRBV7-8	TRBD2	TRBJ2-3	CASSWPGTGGRDTQYF	TGTGCCAGCAGCTGGCCCGGAACGGGGGGGCGAGATACGCAGTATTTT
.	TRBV20-1	.	TRBJ1-3	CSATEYGNTIYF	TGCAGTGCTACCGAGTATGGAAACACCATATATTTT
few	TRBV12-3/TRBV12-4	.	TRBJ1-2	CASSNPGKGDYGYTF	TGTGCCAGCAGCAACCCGGGCAAAGGGGACTATGGCTACACCTTC
.	TRBV2	.	TRBJ2-1	CASSGPPTHNEQFF	TGTGCCAGCAGTGGTCCGCCAACCCACAATGAGCAGTTCTTC
many	TRBV20-1	TRBD2	TRBJ2-7	CSASGGLAGPGYEQYF	TGCAGTGCTAGTGGGGGACTAGCGGGTCCAGGCTACGAGCAGTACTTC
.	TRBV7-9	.	TRBJ1-3	CASSRSHTGDSGNTIYF	TGTGCCAGCAGCCGAAGCCACACAGGTGACTCTGGAAACACCATATATTTT
many	TRBV5-1	.	TRBJ2-3	CASSLDSPSTDTQYF	TGCGCCAGCAGCTTGGACAGCCCTAGCACAGATACGCAGTATTTT
.	TRBV10-2	TRBD2	TRBJ2-7	CASSVGGTRFYEQYF	TGCGCCAGCAGTGTGGGGGGGACTAGGTTTTACGAGCAGTACTTC
few	TRBV7-9	TRBD2	TRBJ2-5	CASSLELAVETQYF	TGTGCCAGCAGCTTAGAACTAGCGGTAGAGACCCAGTACTTC
.	TRBV9	.	TRBJ1-6	CASSVGTPKGNSPLHF	TGTGCCAGCAGCGTGGGGACCCCTAAGGGAAATTCACCCCTCCACTTT
few	TRBV4-1	TRBD2	TRBJ2-3	CASSHEASGGLPDTQYF	TGCGCCAGCAGCCATGAGGCTAGCGGGGGATTACCAGATACGCAGTATTTT
.	TRBV12-3/TRBV12-4	TRBD1	TRBJ1-1	CASTYTTLYRGMNTEAFF	TGTGCCAGCACCTACACGACCTTGTACAGGGGCATGAACACTGAAGCTTTCTTT
.	TRBV12-3/TRBV12-4	.	TRBJ1-2	CASSFGSRDYGYTF	TGTGCCAGCAGTTTCGGCAGCCGAGACTATGGCTACACCTTC
.	TRBV2	TRBD1	TRBJ1-5	CASSEGTVGNQPQHF	TGTGCCAGCAGTGAGGGGACAGTGGGAAATCAGCCCCAGCATTTT
.	TRBV4-1	.	TRBJ2-1	CASGQVSNEQFF	TGCGCCAGCGGCCAAGTCTCGAATGAGCAGTTCTTC